This T cell receptor beta chain derives from a study of OX40 agonist ivuxolimab in advanced cancers. Data came from immunoSEQ multiplex PCR; TCRdb stores just in-frame clones and leaves some out. The repertoire holds roughly 54,000 clones, roughly 90% seen once, with roughly 1.5% in the top ten. Study results and limitations: CD4+ and CD8+ T cells in blood underwent clonal expansion by week 6 at 0.1 to 3.0 mg/kg. On average, a greater number of expanded clones characterised CD8+ T cells relative to CD4+. Antigen specificity of clonally expanded peripheral T cells was not established. Normalized T-cell clonal expansion was also low in some nonresponders.

Germline V gene lookup returns CDR1 MDHEN and CDR2 SYDVKM. The V segment lost 6 bases and the J segment 4 bases; nucleotides outside the gene matches: 14. The CDR3 has 18 amino acids. On this clone: Its antigen is still unknown.

This chain links TRBV28 with TRBJ2-3; 12 bases align to TRBD2. This TCR derives from an adult with an advanced solid tumor such as melanoma, head and neck, liver or kidney cancer. The sequenced sample was CD4+ or CD8+ T cells sorted from blood, obtained in a trial of the OX40 agonist ivuxolimab. The CDR3 nucleotides are TGTGCCAGCAGCCCAGGACTAGCGGGGCGCCGGGGGGCAGATACGCAGTATTTT. Residues: CASSPGLAGRRGADTQYF.